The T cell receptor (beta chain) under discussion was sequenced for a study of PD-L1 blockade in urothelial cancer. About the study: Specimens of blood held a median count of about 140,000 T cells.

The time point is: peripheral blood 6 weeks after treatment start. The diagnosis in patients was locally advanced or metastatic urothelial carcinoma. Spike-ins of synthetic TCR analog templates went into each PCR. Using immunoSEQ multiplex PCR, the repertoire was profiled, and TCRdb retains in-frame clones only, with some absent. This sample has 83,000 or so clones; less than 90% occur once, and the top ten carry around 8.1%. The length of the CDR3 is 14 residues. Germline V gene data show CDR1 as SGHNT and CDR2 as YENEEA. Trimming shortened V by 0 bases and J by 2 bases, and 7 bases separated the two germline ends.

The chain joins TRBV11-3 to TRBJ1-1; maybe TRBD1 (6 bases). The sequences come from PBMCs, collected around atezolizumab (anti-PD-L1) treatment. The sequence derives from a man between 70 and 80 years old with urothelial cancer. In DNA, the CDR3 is TGTGCCAGCAGCTTAGATGGGACAAACACTGAAGCTTTCTTT. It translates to CASSLDGTNTEAFF. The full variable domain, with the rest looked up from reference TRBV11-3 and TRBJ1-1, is EAGVVQSPRYKIIEKKQPVAFWCNPISGHNTLYWYLQNLGQGPELLIRYENEEAVDDSQLPKDRFSAERLKGVDSTLKIQPAELGDSAVYLCASSLDGTNTEAFFGQGTRLTVV.